This T cell receptor (beta chain) is from a study of sequential checkpoint blockade in melanoma. Treatment in this sample: randomized to nivolumab then ipilimumab (arm A) or the reverse (arm B). Findings and caveats of the study: In arm A, pretreatment tumor clonality was associated with response.

This CDR3 has 12 residues. Germline V CDR1 and CDR2: LNHDA, SQIVND (reference sequence). V was shortened by 2 bases and J by 4 bases, with 5 bases between the two germline ends. Notes on this clone: Its specificity is unknown.

Here immunoSEQ multiplex PCR was the method, and the copy in TCRdb shows in-frame clones only, minus some. The data hold about 4,900 clones, with under 40% observed a single time. The clonotype originates from a human donor with melanoma. The gene calls are TRBV19 and TRBJ1-1; D not certain. The sequencing here drew on tumor tissue (inferred from file names), taken from a patient given nivolumab and ipilimumab in sequence. The CDR3 coding sequence is TGTGCCAGTAGTATATTGGGCACTGAAGCTTTCTTT. Its protein product is CASSILGTEAFF.